The clone carrying this TCR beta chain came up a few times. Its cognate antigen is unknown. These data originate in a study of CD8 T cells in ankylosing spondylitis. TCRdb redid the calling of the 5' RACE reads with MiXCR, one entry per CDR3 protein. Seen here are 200,000 to 250,000 distinct CDR3 sequences, under 30% observed once, and the top ten hold approximately 6.6%. Overall study findings and caveats: Made up of under 10 highly homologous variants, a TCR beta motif appeared characteristic of ankylosing spondylitis blood. Relatively rare in peripheral blood, disease-linked clones were also CD8+.

V shed 0 bases and J 1 base; nucleotides not matched to a gene: 0. This CDR3 is built from 15 residues. Germline V CDR1 and CDR2: MNHEY, SVGAGI. The sequenced material came from blood, either unsorted or a sorted T cell fraction (not recorded which). The chain couples TRBV6-5 to TRBJ2-4; TRBD2 agrees at 7 bases. The sequence was collected from a male donor with ankylosing spondylitis or in good health (not recorded which). CDR3 DNA sequence: TGTGCCAGCAGTTACTCGGGGGGGGCCAAAAACATTCAGTACTTC. This gives the protein CASSYSGGAKNIQYF.